This entry lists 8 T cell receptor beta chains sequenced from one sample in a study of memory B cells and T cells in multiple sclerosis (dated by TCRdb to the late 2010s). Antigens of these TCRs are unknown. After stimulus-free culture of CFSE-labeled PBMCs, the autoproliferating (CFSEdim) and non-proliferating (CFSEhi) T cell fractions were sequenced separately. In total, roughly 4.5x10^7 CFSE-labeled PBMCs were cultured without stimulus for approximately seven days, after which replicate wells were pooled. Libraries were made using the immunoSEQ multiplex PCR assay. Entries here come from immuneACCESS through TCRdb and include only in-frame sequences with V and J called. Some clones fail to appear in such tables; in the studies checked, an unresolved V gene covers under half of the shortfall, and the cause of the remainder is unknown. The sample has 25,000 to 35,000 clones on record, more than 75% of them singletons. The ten largest account for less than 3.5% of the sample.

Material: PBMCs from blood kept in culture. These receptors came from a human donor with multiple sclerosis.

The chain employs TRBV28 and TRBJ2-7; D is perhaps TRBD1 or TRBD2 (5 bases each). Trimming left V 2 bases short and J 3 bases short, with 11 bases between. CDR3 length: 14 residues. The germline V gene encodes CDR1 MDHEN and CDR2 SYDVKM. This CDR3 is CASSLEGDLYEQYF. DNA for the CDR3: TGTGCCAGCAGTTTAGAAGGGGACCTCTACGAGCAGTACTTC.

V gene TRBV6-6 combines with J gene TRBJ2-7, with D tentatively TRBD1 (6 bases). Germline V gene sequence: CDR1 MNHNY, CDR2 SVGAGI (reference sequence). V lost 5 bases, J lost 5 bases, and 16 bases lay in between. This CDR3 comprises 14 residues. This CDR3 is CASSLKQGWDEQYF. The CDR3 bases are TGTGCCAGCAGTCTGAAGCAGGGGTGGGACGAGCAGTACTTC.

The chain links TRBV5-1 to TRBJ1-1; 7 nucleotides align to TRBD1. Per the germline V gene, CDR1 is SGHRS and CDR2 is YFSETQ. Trimming cost V 6 bases and J 7 bases; bases outside gene matches: 15. The CDR3 loop spans 15 amino acids. The CDR3 reads CASKVGTVGSDEAFF. The CDR3 DNA sequence: TGCGCCAGCAAGGTTGGGACAGTAGGTTCCGATGAAGCTTTCTTT.

The CDR3 loop reads CASREDGNSGNTIYF. The CDR3 bases are TGTGCCAGCAGAGAGGACGGAAACTCTGGAAACACCATATATTTT. The rearrangement uses TRBV6-5 and TRBJ1-3; D call uncertain. CDR1 is MNHEY, CDR2 SVGAGI, per germline. The length of the CDR3 is 15 residues. V was pared by 6 bases and J by 0 bases, with 12 bases between.

This chain connects TRBV5-1 to TRBJ1-1; D gene uncertain. The CDR3 sequence is 15 residues long. Germline lookup yields CDR1 SGHRS and CDR2 YFSETQ. Trimming took 0 bases from V and 5 from J, leaving 14 bases between them. The CDR3 sequence: CASSLGNRRATEAFF. DNA for the CDR3: TGCGCCAGCAGCTTGGGTAATAGGAGGGCTACTGAAGCTTTCTTT.

This chain links TRBV5-1 with TRBJ2-5; 7 bases are a match to TRBD2. The V gene's germline CDR1 is SGHRS and CDR2 YFSETQ. Trimming took 7 bases from V and 1 from J; bases not matched to a gene: 10. The CDR3 has 15 amino acids. Here the CDR3 DNA reads TGCGCCAGCGGGCGGGGGTCGGGGGGCCAAGAGACCCAGTACTTC. This translates into CASGRGSGGQETQYF.

The genes are TRBV6-6 and TRBJ1-4; unclear D gene. The CDR3 runs to 16 residues. V gave up 4 bases and J gave up 0 bases, with 12 bases separating them. Germline V lookup: CDR1 MNHNY, CDR2 SVGAGI (reference sequence). The DNA for the CDR3 is TGTGCCAGCAGTTTGCCAGTCTCTACAACTAATGAAAAACTGTTTTTT. This encodes CASSLPVSTTNEKLFF.

V and J are TRBV1 and TRBJ2-5; TRBD2 is the table's D call, not checked against the DNA. TRBV1 is a pseudogene. The CDR3 spans 15 residues. The CDR3 loop is CTSSRIAGGQETQYF. Written as DNA, the CDR3 is TGCACCAGCAGCCGGATAGCGGGAGGCCAAGAGACCCAGTACTTC.